These 10 T cell receptor beta chains came from one sample sequenced in a study of Graves' ophthalmopathy and Graves' hyperthyroidism. TCR beta CDR3 regions were amplified from RNA transcripts. After a first-round RT-PCR with HTBI primers, a second-round multiplex PCR was run. TCRdb used MiXCR to reprocess the multiplex PCR reads, holding one entry per CDR3 protein. The top ten clones hold roughly 7% of a sample with roughly 380,000 distinct CDR3 sequences, approximately 15% of them seen once. Sample: peripheral blood. The receptors were sampled from a young woman with stable Graves' hyperthyroidism.

The sample holds many counts of this clonotype. The CDR3 bases are TGTGCCAGCAGTCGTACAGGGGGAACCCCGGGTGGCTACACCTTC. Translating gives CASSRTGGTPGGYTF. V usage is TRBV27 and J usage is TRBJ1-2; 8 bases fit TRBD1. The CDR3 contains 15 residues. The germline gives CDR1 MNHEY, CDR2 SMNVEV (reference sequence). The V segment lost 5 bases and the J segment 7 bases; nucleotides outside the gene matches: 12.

The CDR3 sequence is CASSVGSGVTGELFF. The CDR3 nucleotides are TGTGCCAGCAGTGTAGGTTCAGGGGTTACCGGGGAGCTGTTTTTT. The V gene is TRBV6-1, the J gene TRBJ2-2; D possibly corresponds to TRBD1 (6 bases). Germline V gene lookup returns CDR1 MNHNS and CDR2 SASEGT. V lost 4 bases to trimming and J lost 5 bases, with 14 bases between them. The CDR3 loop spans 15 amino acids.

This clonotype was counted only a few times. The chain has TRBV5-5 and TRBJ1-1; D gene unclear. This CDR3 contains 12 residues. Trimming shortened V by 2 bases and J by 5 bases, and 7 bases separated the two germline ends. Germline lookup yields CDR1 SGHKS and CDR2 YYEKEE (reference sequence). The CDR3 DNA sequence: TGTGCCAGCAGCTTCATCAGGACTGAAGCTTTCTTT. Protein product: CASSFIRTEAFF.

The sample holds many counts of this clonotype. The V and J genes are TRBV5-1 and TRBJ1-1; TRBD1 agrees at 8 bases. From germline, CDR1 is SGHRS and CDR2 YFSETQ. The CDR3 is 18 residues long. After removal of 3 bases from V and 0 bases from J, the junction contained 13 bases not matched to a gene. CDR3 region: CASSSRPPTGALNTEAFF. In DNA form, the CDR3 reads TGCGCCAGCAGCTCCCGACCACCGACAGGGGCCTTGAACACTGAAGCTTTCTTT.

The table lists this clonotype with many counts. This chain uses TRBV5-1 with TRBJ2-5, with a tentative D call TRBD1 (6 bases). Trimming shortened V by 4 bases and J by 4 bases, and 17 bases separated the two germline ends. This CDR3 has 15 residues. Germline loops: CDR1 SGHRS, CDR2 YFSETQ. CDR3 sequence: CASSVTGKNGETQYF. CDR3 bases: TGCGCCAGCAGCGTGACAGGAAAGAACGGAGAGACCCAGTACTTC. The whole variable domain, remainder taken from reference TRBV5-1 and TRBJ2-5, is KAGVTQTPRYLIKTRGQQVTLSCSPISGHRSVSWYQQTPGQGLQFLFEYFSETQRNKGNFPGRFSGRQFSNSRSEMNVSTLELGDSALYLCASSVTGKNGETQYFGPGTRLLVL.

This clonotype was detected many times. CDR3 in DNA: TGTGCCAGCAGCTTATTGCAGGGTCCCTACGAGCAGTACTTC. The encoded protein is CASSLLQGPYEQYF. J is TRBJ2-7 and V is TRBV11-3, with D maybe TRBD1 (5 bases). The germline V gene encodes CDR1 SGHNT and CDR2 YENEEA. CDR3 length: 14 residues. With 2 bases removed from V and 2 bases from J, the gap between germline ends came to 10 bases.

This clonotype was detected ten times or more. The chain has TRBV6-1 and TRBJ2-5; 7 positions match TRBD1. CDR3 length equals 13 residues. Germline CDR1 reads MNHNS; CDR2 reads SASEGT. The trim removed 6 bases at V and 4 bases at J, leaving 5 bases unmatched. The CDR3 is CASRVGGGETQYF. CDR3 nucleotide sequence: TGTGCCAGCAGAGTAGGGGGCGGAGAGACCCAGTACTTC.

This clonotype has ten or more counts. The rearrangement uses TRBV6-7 and TRBJ1-1, with D possibly being TRBD1 (5 bases). TRBV6-7 has ORF status, its function being uncertain. The CDR3 has 12 amino acids. The V end lost 11 bases, the J end lost 0 bases, and 10 bases lay between the germline ends. The CDR3, as DNA: TGTGCCGGAGCAGGGATGAACACTGAAGCTTTCTTT. It specifies CAGAGMNTEAFF.

Many counts were recorded for this clonotype. V usage is TRBV7-2 and J usage is TRBJ2-5; TRBD2 is a possible D gene (5 bases). Looked up from germline, CDR1 is SGHTA and CDR2 is FQGNSA. The CDR3 sequence is 15 residues long. With 2 bases removed from V and 1 base from J, the gap between germline ends came to 11 bases. The CDR3 DNA reads TGTGCCAGCAGCTTATCGGCAGGACTCCAAGAGACCCAGTACTTC. Translating it yields CASSLSAGLQETQYF.

This clonotype was recorded many times. The CDR3 protein is CASRQGLSMNTEAFF. The CDR3 DNA reads as TGTGCCAGCAGGCAGGGACTGAGTATGAACACTGAAGCTTTCTTT. This chain links TRBV12-3 or TRBV12-4 with TRBJ1-1; possibly TRBD1 for D (5 bases). This CDR3 contains 15 residues. V shed 6 bases and J shed 0 bases, with 14 bases lying between them.